A single sample is the source of the 30 T cell receptor beta chains below, sequenced in a study of blood T cell repertoires in COVID-19. The protocol was immunoSEQ multiplex PCR, while the TCRdb copy is restricted to in-frame clones and leaves out a portion. Of approximately 110,000 clones detected, about 86% appear once; the ten largest clones hold roughly 0.94%. Sequencing used peripheral blood. These receptor sequences come from a woman between 50 and 59 years old with active or convalescent COVID-19.

The CDR3 region is CASGDRQGHLSNQPQHF. As DNA, the CDR3 is TGTGCCAGCGGTGATAGACAGGGACACTTGAGCAATCAGCCCCAGCATTTT. The chain uses TRBV27 and TRBJ1-5; the match to TRBD1 covers 7 bases. The V gene's germline CDR1 is MNHEY and CDR2 SMNVEV (reference sequence). V dropped 8 bases and J dropped 1; count of bases not matched to a gene: 14. The CDR3 spans 17 residues.

V and J are TRBV6-5 and TRBJ1-1; 9 nucleotides match TRBD1. The CDR3 is 14 residues long. The V and J ends lost 7 bases and 4 bases, in that order; junction bases with no gene match: 7. CDR1 is MNHEY and CDR2 is SVGAGI in the germline V gene. This CDR3 is CASTAVTGGTEAFF. CDR3 sequence (DNA): TGTGCCAGCACGGCAGTGACAGGGGGCACTGAAGCTTTCTTT.

The chain carries TRBV4-1 and TRBJ1-2; D possibly corresponds to TRBD1 (5 bases). The V gene's germline CDR1 is MGHRA and CDR2 YSYEKL. This CDR3 region has 12 residues. Trimming took 6 bases from V and 7 from J, leaving 12 bases between them. The CDR3 DNA is TGCGCCAGCAGTTCGATTAGGGGTGGCTACACCTTC. The encoded protein is CASSSIRGGYTF.

This chain uses TRBV3-1 (or the pseudogene TRBV3-2) with TRBJ1-2; 10 bases line up with TRBD1. This CDR3 is built from 15 residues. Germline loops: CDR1 LGHDT, CDR2 YNNKEL (reference sequence). J lost 4 bases, V lost 4 bases, and 6 bases had no gene match. The CDR3: CASSPGTGATYGYTF. The CDR3 DNA follows: TGTGCCAGCAGCCCCGGGACAGGGGCCACCTATGGCTACACCTTC.

This rearrangement joins TRBV3-1 (or the pseudogene TRBV3-2) to TRBJ1-2; weak D call: TRBD1 (5 bases). Germline-derived CDR1 and CDR2 are LGHDT and YNNKEL (reference sequence). The CDR3 is made up of 15 amino acids. With 1 base removed from V and 0 bases from J, the gap between germline ends came to 9 bases. The CDR3 is CASSQGVRANYGYTF. The CDR3 coding sequence is TGTGCCAGCAGCCAAGGGGTCAGGGCTAACTATGGCTACACCTTC.

As DNA, the CDR3 is TGTGCCAGCAGCCTCCGGACTAGCGGGATTAATGAGCAGTTCTTC. Amino acid sequence: CASSLRTSGINEQFF. The V gene is TRBV6-2 or TRBV6-3, the J gene TRBJ2-1; TRBD2 agrees at 12 bases. The germline V gene encodes CDR1 MNHEY and CDR2 SVGEGT. V gave up 6 bases and J gave up 7 bases; unmatched junction bases: 7. This CDR3 has 15 residues.

This chain joins TRBV10-3 and TRBJ2-1, with 13 nucleotides matching TRBD2. The CDR3 spans 14 residues. Germline V gene lookup returns CDR1 ENHRY and CDR2 SYGVKD. The V segment lost 6 bases and the J segment 6 bases; nucleotides outside the gene matches: 2. CDR3 in amino acids: CAISGTSGINEQFF. The CDR3 bases are TGTGCCATCAGCGGGACTAGCGGGATCAATGAGCAGTTCTTC.

This clone was recorded a few times. V gene TRBV5-4 combines with J gene TRBJ2-5; 8 bases map to TRBD2. The CDR3 length is 16 residues. Trimming took 0 bases from V and 1 from J; bases not matched to a gene: 5. Germline CDR1 SGHNT, CDR2 YYREEE (reference sequence). The CDR3 region has the DNA TGTGCCAGCAGCTTGGCTCGGCTAGCGGGCCAAGAGACCCAGTACTTC. Translation gives CASSLARLAGQETQYF.

The J gene is TRBJ2-1, the V gene TRBV5-1; a possible D gene is TRBD1 (5 bases). Germline V gene data show CDR1 as SGHRS and CDR2 as YFSETQ. The ends were cut back, 0 bases at V and 4 bases at J, with 14 bases in the middle. The CDR3 covers 16 residues. The CDR3 loop is CASSLVQGIGYNEQFF. In DNA form, the CDR3 reads TGCGCCAGCAGCTTGGTCCAGGGTATAGGGTACAATGAGCAGTTCTTC.

The rearrangement links TRBV3-1 (or the pseudogene TRBV3-2) to TRBJ1-1; D might be TRBD1 (5 bases). V gave up 0 bases and J gave up 4 bases, with 9 bases separating them. This CDR3 is built from 14 residues. From germline, CDR1 is LGHDT and CDR2 YNNKEL (reference sequence). In DNA form, the CDR3 reads TGTGCCAGCAGCCAAGATCAGGGAGGCACTGAAGCTTTCTTT. Amino acids: CASSQDQGGTEAFF.

The V and J genes are TRBV4-3 and TRBJ1-6, with TRBD1 as a possible D gene (6 bases). This CDR3 has 16 amino acids. CDR1 LGHNA and CDR2 YSLEER come from the germline V gene. The V and J ends lost 5 bases and 6 bases respectively, with 17 bases between them. Written as DNA, the CDR3 is TGCGCCAGCAGCGGAAGAACAGGGAACCTTAATTCACCCCTCCACTTT. Protein product: CASSGRTGNLNSPLHF.

The chain couples TRBV28 to TRBJ2-1, with 7 nucleotides matching TRBD2. V lost 6 bases, J lost 15 bases, and 20 bases stayed unmatched. The CDR3 is made up of 15 amino acids. Germline CDR1 MDHEN, CDR2 SYDVKM. CDR3 region: CASSNAGDYSRYPFF. The CDR3 nucleotides read TGTGCCAGCAGCAATGCTGGGGACTACTCCCGATATCCGTTCTTC.

V and J are TRBV2 and TRBJ2-3; 14 bases match TRBD2. The trim removed 10 bases at V and 3 bases at J, leaving 3 bases unmatched. Germline CDR1 and CDR2: SNHLY and FYNNEI. This CDR3 is 14 amino acids long. CDR3 residues: CATGTSGRTDTQYF. CDR3 DNA: TGTGCCACCGGGACTAGCGGGAGAACAGATACGCAGTATTTT.

The rearrangement links TRBV6-5 to TRBJ1-1; the match to TRBD1 covers 8 bases. This CDR3 region has 15 residues. Germline values: CDR1 MNHEY, CDR2 SVGAGI. J gave up 0 bases and V 9 bases, and 9 bases lay outside the gene matches. The CDR3 sequence: CASARDRKMNTEAFF. Here the CDR3 DNA reads TGTGCCAGTGCCCGGGACAGGAAAATGAACACTGAAGCTTTCTTT.

The chain uses TRBV11-2 and TRBJ2-3; 8 nucleotides line up with TRBD1. Trimming at V came to 6 bases and at J to 1 base, leaving 6 bases not matched to a gene. The CDR3 extends over 15 amino acids. CDR1 and CDR2 from the germline V gene are SGHAT and FQNNGV. In DNA, the CDR3 is TGTGCCAGCAGGACGACAGGGGCGGGCACAGATACGCAGTATTTT. Translated, it gives CASRTTGAGTDTQYF.

The chain has TRBV19 and TRBJ2-7; TRBD1 matches at 9 bases. The CDR3 consists of 16 residues. Trimming cost V 5 bases and J 1 base; bases outside gene matches: 9. Germline-derived CDR1 and CDR2 are LNHDA and SQIVND (reference sequence). The CDR3 here is CASSSRSGTGSYEQYF. The DNA for the CDR3 is TGTGCCAGTAGTTCTAGGTCCGGGACAGGGTCCTACGAGCAGTACTTC.

The CDR3 sequence is CASSHTGEQYF. The DNA of the CDR3 is TGTGCCAGCAGCCACACGGGCGAGCAGTACTTC. The rearrangement joins TRBV3-1 (or the pseudogene TRBV3-2) to TRBJ2-7, with D unresolved. CDR3 length: 11 amino acids. The V gene lost 3 bases and the J gene lost 6 bases, with 6 bases spanning the gap. Germline V gives CDR1 LGHDT, CDR2 YNNKEL (reference sequence).

This chain links TRBV5-1 with TRBJ2-1, with TRBD1 matching 10 bases. Trimming cost V 2 bases and J 8 bases; bases outside gene matches: 10. The germline gives CDR1 SGHRS, CDR2 YFSETQ. This CDR3 is 16 amino acids long. The CDR3 bases are TGCGCCAGCAGCTTCCGGGACAGGGGCTATGGAGATGAGCAGTTCTTC. It yields the protein CASSFRDRGYGDEQFF.

In DNA, the CDR3 is TGTGCCAGTAGTATAACTAGCGACTCCTACGAGCAGTACTTC. It translates to CASSITSDSYEQYF. The J gene is TRBJ2-7, the V gene TRBV19, with 7 bases aligning to TRBD2. CDR1 LNHDA and CDR2 SQIVND come from the germline V gene (reference sequence). Trimming at V came to 2 bases and at J to 0 bases, leaving 1 base not matched to a gene. The CDR3 totals 14 residues. Full variable domain (remainder filled in from reference TRBV19 and TRBJ2-7): DGGITQSPKYLFRKEGQNVTLSCEQNLNHDAMYWYRQDPGQGLRLIYYSQIVNDFQKGDIAEGYSVSREKKESFPLTVTSAQKNPTAFYLCASSITSDSYEQYFGPGTRLTVT.

CDR3: CAWSANSHEQFF. For the CDR3, the DNA is TGTGCCTGGAGCGCAAACAGCCATGAGCAGTTCTTC. J is TRBJ2-1 and V is TRBV30; D unclear. The CDR3 runs 12 residues. V was pared by 3 bases and J by 8 bases, with 11 bases between. The germline V gene encodes CDR1 GTSNPN and CDR2 SVGIG (reference sequence).

The chain has TRBV3-1 (or the pseudogene TRBV3-2) and TRBJ2-2; unclear D gene. Germline loops: CDR1 LGHDT, CDR2 YNNKEL (reference sequence). The CDR3 covers 15 residues. Trimming cost V 4 bases and J 4 bases, with 13 bases left between them. The CDR3 is CASSPLFRGTGELFF. Written as DNA, the CDR3 is TGTGCCAGCAGCCCACTCTTTAGAGGCACCGGGGAGCTGTTTTTT.

The chain is built from TRBV28 and TRBJ2-5; 7 bases are a match to TRBD2. Germline values: CDR1 MDHEN, CDR2 SYDVKM. This CDR3 region has 10 residues. Germline trimming cut 11 bases from V and 5 bases from J; bases unmatched to any gene: 2. CDR3 sequence: CAVRGETQYF. The CDR3 DNA reads TGTGCCGTGCGGGGGGAGACCCAGTACTTC. The whole variable domain, filled in from reference TRBV28 and TRBJ2-5, reads DVKVTQSSRYLVKRTGEKVFLECVQDMDHENMFWYRQDPGLGLRLIYFSYDVKMKEKGDIPEGYSVSREKKERFSLILESASTNQTSMYLCAVRGETQYFGPGTRLLVL.

The rearrangement uses TRBV5-1 and TRBJ1-3; D is unresolved. V lost 0 bases and J lost 1, with 11 bases in between. Germline V lookup: CDR1 SGHRS, CDR2 YFSETQ. The CDR3 loop spans 16 amino acids. This CDR3 reads CASSLGVSGSGNTIYF. The CDR3 nucleotides are TGCGCCAGCAGCTTGGGAGTGTCCGGGTCTGGAAACACCATATATTTT.

The V call is TRBV24-1, the J call TRBJ2-5; 7 bases map to TRBD1. CDR1 is KGHDR and CDR2 is SFDVKD in the germline V gene. Germline trimming cut 3 bases from V and 3 bases from J; bases unmatched to any gene: 6. CDR3 size: 15 residues. CDR3: CATSDPGDRKETQYF. As DNA, the CDR3 is TGTGCCACCAGTGATCCCGGGGACAGAAAAGAGACCCAGTACTTC.

J is TRBJ1-4 and V is TRBV5-4, with TRBD1 matching 7 bases. The CDR3 length is 15 residues. CDR1 and CDR2 (germline): SGHNT, YYREEE (reference sequence). The V gene end was trimmed by 4 bases and the J gene end by 0 bases; junction bases not matched to a gene: 3. This chain's CDR3 is CASSPQGPTNEKLFF. The CDR3, as DNA: TGTGCCAGCAGCCCACAGGGGCCAACTAATGAAAAACTGTTTTTT.

The rearrangement links TRBV10-3 to TRBJ2-1, with TRBD2 matching 8 bases. Germline V gene lookup returns CDR1 ENHRY and CDR2 SYGVKD. The junction had 4 bases not matched to a gene; V was cut back by 0 bases and J by 0 bases. CDR3 length: 17 residues. The chain's CDR3 is CAISESGGGRSYNEQFF. CDR3 DNA sequence: TGTGCCATCAGTGAGTCAGGCGGGGGGCGCTCCTACAATGAGCAGTTCTTC.

CDR3 sequence (DNA): TGTGCCAGCAGGGGGAGCCAAGAGACCCAGTACTTC. As protein: CASRGSQETQYF. V usage is TRBV28 and J usage is TRBJ2-5, with D possibly being TRBD2 (5 bases). V lost 6 bases to trimming and J lost 1 base, with 6 bases between them. The CDR3 consists of 12 residues. Germline CDR1 reads MDHEN; CDR2 reads SYDVKM. The full variable domain, in which reference TRBV28 and TRBJ2-5 provide the parts outside the CDR3, is DVKVTQSSRYLVKRTGEKVFLECVQDMDHENMFWYRQDPGLGLRLIYFSYDVKMKEKGDIPEGYSVSREKKERFSLILESASTNQTSMYLCASRGSQETQYFGPGTRLLVL.

This clone was found once. The V gene is TRBV18, the J gene TRBJ2-3; TRBD2 matches at 13 bases. The germline gives CDR1 KGHSH, CDR2 LQKENI. The CDR3 covers 19 residues. V was clipped by 1 base and J by 2 bases; unmatched bases: 9. The CDR3 loop is CASSPRGLAGNPFTDTQYF. CDR3 sequence (DNA): TGTGCCAGCTCACCACGGGGACTAGCGGGGAACCCGTTCACAGATACGCAGTATTTT.

The chain recombines TRBV4-2 with TRBJ2-2, with 12 bases identical to TRBD2. The trim removed 0 bases at V and 2 bases at J, leaving 4 bases unmatched. The CDR3 totals 18 residues. Per germline, CDR1 LGHNA and CDR2 YNFKEQ. This CDR3 reads CASSQDAGLAGNTGELFF. In DNA, the CDR3 is TGTGCCAGCAGCCAAGACGCCGGACTAGCGGGAAACACCGGGGAGCTGTTTTTT.

V is TRBV6-6 and J is TRBJ2-5, with TRBD2 as a possible D gene (6 bases). The germline V and J ends were trimmed by 2 bases and 1 base, with 8 bases remaining between them. This CDR3 is built from 14 residues. Germline V gene lookup returns CDR1 MNHNY and CDR2 SVGAGI (reference sequence). As DNA, the CDR3 is TGTGCCAGCAGTTACGCGGGGAGCCAAGAGACCCAGTACTTC. Translating it yields CASSYAGSQETQYF.